This TCR beta chain was captured in a study of blood T cells in healthy people across ages. V was pared by 5 bases and J by 5 bases, with 4 bases of the junction left unmatched. The CDR3 contains 14 residues. Germline CDR1 and CDR2: SEHNR and FQNEAQ (reference sequence). Study outcomes and limitations: Not knowing donor CMV status may have confounded expanded clonotype changes.

There are a few counts of this clonotype. Its antigen is unknown. Using a J-beta primer mix together with a sample-barcoded 5' primer, a second PCR was run for roughly 7 to 11 cycles. TCRdb re-derived calls from the 5' RACE reads in MiXCR, one entry per CDR3 protein. The sample includes about 1.6 million distinct CDR3 sequences, roughly 32% seen only once; the top ten take about 11%. Sequencing was performed on blood. The sequence came from a woman younger than 45 in good health. This chain uses TRBV7-9 with TRBJ2-1; 9 positions agree with TRBD2. This CDR3 is CASSISGRNNEQFF. In DNA, the CDR3 is TGTGCCAGCAGCATTAGCGGGAGAAACAATGAGCAGTTCTTC.